This is a list of T cell receptor beta chains from one sample in a study of cytomegalovirus exposure and HLA in healthy donors. TCRdb keeps only in-frame clones here, not all; method: immunoSEQ multiplex PCR. The table includes some 130,000 clones, roughly 78% detected once. The specimen was PBMCs. All receptors come from a male donor in good health and CMV-seronegative. CDR3s include the opening cysteine and the closing phenylalanine or tryptophan. D genes are given only for firm matches. Clone size is shown for a subset of rows, as once, few, many or a class of expanded clone.

CDR3nt: TGTGCCAGCAGTGAGACTAGCGGCTCCTACAATGAGCAGTTCTTC; CDR3aa: CASSETSGSYNEQFF; j_gene: TRBJ2-1; d_gene: TRBD2; v_gene: TRBV6-1; abundance: few
CDR3nt: TGCGCCAGCCGCGAGGCCCAAGAGACCCAGTACTTC; CDR3aa: CASREAQETQYF; j_gene: TRBJ2-5; d_gene: .; v_gene: TRBV10-2; abundance: .
CDR3nt: TGTGCCAGCAGCCCCGGCCAAGCCAAAAACAGTCAGTACTTC; CDR3aa: CASSPGQAKNSQYF; j_gene: TRBJ2-4; d_gene: .; v_gene: TRBV7-9; abundance: few
CDR3nt: TGTGCCAGCAGCCGAGGACTAGATTACAATGAGCAGTTCTTC; CDR3aa: CASSRGLDYNEQFF; j_gene: TRBJ2-1; d_gene: TRBD2; v_gene: TRBV11-2; abundance: .
CDR3nt: TGTGCCAGCAGCTCAAGGACAGGGGACTACGAGCAGTACTTC; CDR3aa: CASSSRTGDYEQYF; j_gene: TRBJ2-7; d_gene: TRBD1; v_gene: TRBV7-9; abundance: .
CDR3nt: TGCGCCAGCAGCCCCGGGACAGCGGCCAATCAGCCCCAGCATTTT; CDR3aa: CASSPGTAANQPQHF; j_gene: TRBJ1-5; d_gene: TRBD1; v_gene: TRBV5-1; abundance: .
CDR3nt: TGTGCCTGGAGGCACAGCTCCTACGAGCAGTACTTC; CDR3aa: CAWRHSSYEQYF; j_gene: TRBJ2-7; d_gene: .; v_gene: TRBV30; abundance: .
CDR3nt: TGTGCCAGCAGTTTCGTTCCATCCGGCGAGCAGTACTTC; CDR3aa: CASSFVPSGEQYF; j_gene: TRBJ2-7; d_gene: .; v_gene: TRBV27; abundance: .
CDR3nt: TGTGCCAGCAGCTCGGGAAGTACCTACGAGCAGTACTTC; CDR3aa: CASSSGSTYEQYF; j_gene: TRBJ2-7; d_gene: .; v_gene: TRBV11-2; abundance: once
CDR3nt: TGTGCCAGCAGCTCCGTCGCGGCGTCTGGAAACACCATATATTTT; CDR3aa: CASSSVAASGNTIYF; j_gene: TRBJ1-3; d_gene: .; v_gene: TRBV7-2; abundance: .
CDR3nt: TGTGCCTGGAGCGAATACGGGACAGGGGGTTTCGCTAATTCACCCCTCCACTTT; CDR3aa: CAWSEYGTGGFANSPLHF; j_gene: TRBJ1-6; d_gene: TRBD1; v_gene: TRBV30; abundance: .
CDR3nt: TGTGCCATCAGGAACTGGACAGGGAAAGGAAACACCATATATTTT; CDR3aa: CAIRNWTGKGNTIYF; j_gene: TRBJ1-3; d_gene: TRBD1; v_gene: TRBV10-3; abundance: .
CDR3nt: TGTGCCAGTAGTACTAGCACAGATACGCAGTATTTT; CDR3aa: CASSTSTDTQYF; j_gene: TRBJ2-3; d_gene: .; v_gene: TRBV19; abundance: .
CDR3nt: TGTGCCAGCAGGAACGGACAGGCCTACGAGCAGTACTTC; CDR3aa: CASRNGQAYEQYF; j_gene: TRBJ2-7; d_gene: TRBD1; v_gene: TRBV7-8; abundance: few
CDR3nt: TGTGCCAGCAGCTTGTGGGGAAGCGGGAGTCGATACGAGCAGTACTTC; CDR3aa: CASSLWGSGSRYEQYF; j_gene: TRBJ2-7; d_gene: TRBD2; v_gene: TRBV11-2; abundance: .
CDR3nt: TGTGCCAGCAGTGAAATGTCAGGGAACACTGAAGCTTTCTTT; CDR3aa: CASSEMSGNTEAFF; j_gene: TRBJ1-1; d_gene: .; v_gene: TRBV6-1; abundance: .
CDR3nt: TGTGCCAGCAGCTTCCCTGGCGCCAGGGAGCAGTTCTTC; CDR3aa: CASSFPGAREQFF; j_gene: TRBJ2-1; d_gene: .; v_gene: TRBV11-3; abundance: .